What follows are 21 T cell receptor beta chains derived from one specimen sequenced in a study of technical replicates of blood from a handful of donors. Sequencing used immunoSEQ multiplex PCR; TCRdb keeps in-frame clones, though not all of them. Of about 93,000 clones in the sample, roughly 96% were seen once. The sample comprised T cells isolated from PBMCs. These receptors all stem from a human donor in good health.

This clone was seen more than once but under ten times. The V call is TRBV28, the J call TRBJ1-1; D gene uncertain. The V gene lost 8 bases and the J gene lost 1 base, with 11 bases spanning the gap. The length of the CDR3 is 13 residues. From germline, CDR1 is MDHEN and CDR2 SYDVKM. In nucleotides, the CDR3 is TGTGCCAGCTATCTAGGCGGGAACACTGAAGCTTTCTTT. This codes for CASYLGGNTEAFF. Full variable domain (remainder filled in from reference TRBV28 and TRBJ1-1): DVKVTQSSRYLVKRTGEKVFLECVQDMDHENMFWYRQDPGLGLRLIYFSYDVKMKEKGDIPEGYSVSREKKERFSLILESASTNQTSMYLCASYLGGNTEAFFGQGTRLTVV.

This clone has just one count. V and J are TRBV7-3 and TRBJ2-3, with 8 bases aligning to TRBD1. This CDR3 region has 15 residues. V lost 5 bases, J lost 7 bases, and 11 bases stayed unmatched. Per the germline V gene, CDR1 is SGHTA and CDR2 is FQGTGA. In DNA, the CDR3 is TGTGCCAGCAGCACGGCAGGGGGCGGAAGAAATACGCAGTATTTT. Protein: CASSTAGGGRNTQYF. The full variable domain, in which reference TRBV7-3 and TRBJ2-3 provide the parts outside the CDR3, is GAGVSQTPSNKVTEKGKYVELRCDPISGHTALYWYRQSLGQGPEFLIYFQGTGAADDSGLPNDRFFAVRPEGSVSTLKIQRTERGDSAVYLCASSTAGGGRNTQYFGPGTRLTVL.

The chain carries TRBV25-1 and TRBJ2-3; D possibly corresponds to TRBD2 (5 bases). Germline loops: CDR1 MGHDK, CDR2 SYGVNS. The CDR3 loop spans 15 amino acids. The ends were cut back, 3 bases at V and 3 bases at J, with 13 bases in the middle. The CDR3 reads CASSDEVGETDTQYF. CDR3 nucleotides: TGTGCCAGCAGTGATGAGGTGGGAGAAACAGATACGCAGTATTTT.

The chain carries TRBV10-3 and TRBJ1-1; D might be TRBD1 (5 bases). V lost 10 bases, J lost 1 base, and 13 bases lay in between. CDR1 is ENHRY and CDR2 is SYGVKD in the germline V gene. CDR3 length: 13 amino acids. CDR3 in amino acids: CATLRGGNTEAFF. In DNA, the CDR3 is TGTGCCACCTTACGCGGGGGGAACACTGAAGCTTTCTTT.

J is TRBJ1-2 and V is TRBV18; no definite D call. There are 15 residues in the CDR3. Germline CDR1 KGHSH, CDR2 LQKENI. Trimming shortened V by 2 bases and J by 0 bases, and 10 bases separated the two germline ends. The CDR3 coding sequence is TGTGCCAGCTCACCATCGGGAGGGACTAACTATGGCTACACCTTC. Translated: CASSPSGGTNYGYTF. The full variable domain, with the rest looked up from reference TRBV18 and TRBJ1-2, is NAGVMQNPRHLVRRRGQEARLRCSPMKGHSHVYWYRQLPEEGLKFMVYLQKENIIDESGMPKERFSAEFPKEGPSILRIQQVVRGDSAAYFCASSPSGGTNYGYTFGSGTRLTVV.

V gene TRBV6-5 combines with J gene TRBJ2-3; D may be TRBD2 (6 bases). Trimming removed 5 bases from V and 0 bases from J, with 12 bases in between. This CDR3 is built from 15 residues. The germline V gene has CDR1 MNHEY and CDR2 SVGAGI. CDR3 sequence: CASSPLAGSTDTQYF. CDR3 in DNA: TGTGCCAGCAGTCCCCTGGCGGGAAGCACAGATACGCAGTATTTT.

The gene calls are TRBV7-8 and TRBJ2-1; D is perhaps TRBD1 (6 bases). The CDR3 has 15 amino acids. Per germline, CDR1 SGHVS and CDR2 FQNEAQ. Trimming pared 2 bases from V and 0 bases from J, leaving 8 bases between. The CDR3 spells CASSLFRGSYNEQFF. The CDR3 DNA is TGTGCCAGCAGCTTATTCAGGGGCTCCTACAATGAGCAGTTCTTC.

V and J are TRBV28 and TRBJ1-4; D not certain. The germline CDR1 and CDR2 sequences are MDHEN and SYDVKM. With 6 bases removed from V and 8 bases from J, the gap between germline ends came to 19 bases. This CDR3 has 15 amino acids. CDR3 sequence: CASSYKPGNAEKLFF. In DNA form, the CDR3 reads TGTGCCAGCAGCTACAAACCGGGAAATGCGGAAAAACTGTTTTTT.

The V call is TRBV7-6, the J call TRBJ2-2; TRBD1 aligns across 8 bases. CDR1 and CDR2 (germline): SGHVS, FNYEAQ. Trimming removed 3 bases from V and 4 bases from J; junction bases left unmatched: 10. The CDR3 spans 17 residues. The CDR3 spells CASSFTHLGQGTGELFF. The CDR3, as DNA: TGTGCCAGCAGCTTCACCCACCTTGGACAGGGCACCGGGGAGCTGTTTTTT.

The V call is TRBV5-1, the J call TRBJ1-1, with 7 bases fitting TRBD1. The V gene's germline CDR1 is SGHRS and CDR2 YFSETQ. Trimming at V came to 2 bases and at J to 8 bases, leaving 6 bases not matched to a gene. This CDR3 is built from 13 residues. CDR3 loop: CASSFFGTDEAFF. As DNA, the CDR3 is TGCGCCAGCAGCTTTTTTGGGACAGACGAAGCTTTCTTT.

The CDR3: CASSWGYGSQETQYF. CDR3 DNA: TGTGCCAGCAGCTGGGGGTACGGGAGTCAAGAGACCCAGTACTTC. The chain employs TRBV7-3 and TRBJ2-5, with D possibly TRBD2 on 6 matching bases. CDR1 is SGHTA and CDR2 is FQGTGA in the germline V gene. The ends were cut back, 4 bases at V and 2 bases at J, with 14 bases in the middle. The CDR3 runs 15 residues.

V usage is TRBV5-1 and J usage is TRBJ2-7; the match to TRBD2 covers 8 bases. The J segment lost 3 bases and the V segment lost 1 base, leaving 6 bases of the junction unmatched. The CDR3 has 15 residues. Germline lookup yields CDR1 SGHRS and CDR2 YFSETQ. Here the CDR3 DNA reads TGCGCCAGCAGCTTGTCAGCGGGGGAGATCTACGAGCAGTACTTC. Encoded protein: CASSLSAGEIYEQYF.

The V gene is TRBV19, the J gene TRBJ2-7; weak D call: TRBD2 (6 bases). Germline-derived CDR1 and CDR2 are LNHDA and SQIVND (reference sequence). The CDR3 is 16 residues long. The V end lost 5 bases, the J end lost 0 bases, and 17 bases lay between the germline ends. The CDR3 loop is CASSGSRASDSYEQYF. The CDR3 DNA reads TGTGCCAGTAGTGGGTCCCGGGCTAGCGACTCCTACGAGCAGTACTTC.

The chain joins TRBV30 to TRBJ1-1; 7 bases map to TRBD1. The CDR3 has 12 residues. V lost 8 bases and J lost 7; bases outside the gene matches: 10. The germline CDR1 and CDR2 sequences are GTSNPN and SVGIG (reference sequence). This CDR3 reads CAANRGAGEAFF. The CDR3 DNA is TGTGCCGCTAACAGGGGCGCGGGTGAAGCTTTCTTT.

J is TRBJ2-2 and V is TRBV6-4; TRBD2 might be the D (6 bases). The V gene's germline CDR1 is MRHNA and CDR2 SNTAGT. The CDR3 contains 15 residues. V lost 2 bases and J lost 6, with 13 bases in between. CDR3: CASSDQTRGAGELFF. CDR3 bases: TGTGCCAGCAGTGACCAGACTAGAGGGGCCGGGGAGCTGTTTTTT.

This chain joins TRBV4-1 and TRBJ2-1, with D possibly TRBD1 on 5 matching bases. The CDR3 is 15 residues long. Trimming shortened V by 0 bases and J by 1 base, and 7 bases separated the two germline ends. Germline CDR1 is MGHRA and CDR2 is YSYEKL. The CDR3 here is CASSQDTGSYNEQFF. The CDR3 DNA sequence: TGCGCCAGCAGCCAAGATACAGGATCCTACAATGAGCAGTTCTTC.

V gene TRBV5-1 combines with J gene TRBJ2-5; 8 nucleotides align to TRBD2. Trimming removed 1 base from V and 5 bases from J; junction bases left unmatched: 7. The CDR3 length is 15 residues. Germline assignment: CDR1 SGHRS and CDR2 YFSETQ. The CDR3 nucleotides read TGCGCCAGCAGCTTGACGCGGGGGGTTGGGGAGACCCAGTACTTC. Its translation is CASSLTRGVGETQYF.

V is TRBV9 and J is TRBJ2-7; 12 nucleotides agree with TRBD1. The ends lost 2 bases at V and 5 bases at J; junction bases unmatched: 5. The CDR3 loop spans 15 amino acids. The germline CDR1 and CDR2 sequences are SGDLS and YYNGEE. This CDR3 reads CASSVEGTGGDEQYF. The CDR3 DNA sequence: TGTGCCAGCAGCGTCGAGGGGACAGGGGGCGACGAGCAGTACTTC.

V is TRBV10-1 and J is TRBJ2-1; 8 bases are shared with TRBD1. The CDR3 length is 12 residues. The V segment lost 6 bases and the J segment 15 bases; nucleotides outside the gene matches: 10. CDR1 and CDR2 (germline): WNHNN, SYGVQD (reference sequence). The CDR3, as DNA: TGCGCCAGCAGCGCTGCGGGACAGGAATTGTTCTTC. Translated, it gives CASSAAGQELFF.

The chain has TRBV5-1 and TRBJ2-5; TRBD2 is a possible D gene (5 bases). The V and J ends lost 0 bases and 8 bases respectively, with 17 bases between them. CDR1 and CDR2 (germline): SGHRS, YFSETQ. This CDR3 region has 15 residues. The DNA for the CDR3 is TGCGCCAGCAGCTTGGGGTTGAGGGTCGAGGACACCCAGTACTTC. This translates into CASSLGLRVEDTQYF.

CDR3 region: CASSIIGQVLDEQYF. The CDR3 region has the DNA TGTGCCAGTAGTATCATAGGACAGGTCCTTGACGAGCAGTACTTC. The J gene is TRBJ2-7, the V gene TRBV19; 7 nucleotides align to TRBD1. V gave up 3 bases and J gave up 5 bases; unmatched junction bases: 10. The CDR3 length is 15 residues. Germline V lookup: CDR1 LNHDA, CDR2 SQIVND (reference sequence).